One and the same sample provided the 14 T cell receptor beta chains below, sequenced in a study of tissue T cells after allogeneic stem cell transplantation. Assay used: immunoSEQ multiplex PCR; TCRdb lists only in-frame clones, some missing. The sample has a few thousand clones; roughly three quarters are singletons. Sample: tissue from the colon, taken at autopsy. These receptors all come from a female donor older than 55 with lung cancer.

This clone is deemed large. The V gene is TRBV5-1, the J gene TRBJ1-3; a possible D gene is TRBD1 (6 bases). CDR1 and CDR2 (germline): SGHRS, YFSETQ. V lost 4 bases and J 7 bases, leaving 15 bases between the germline ends. This CDR3 has 14 residues. DNA of the CDR3: TGCGCCAGCAGCCTCGGGACACCCGGGAACACCATATATTTT. The encoded protein is CASSLGTPGNTIYF.

V and J are TRBV6-2 or TRBV6-3 and TRBJ2-3, with TRBD2 matching over 7 bases. Trimming cost V 2 bases and J 6 bases; bases outside gene matches: 11. The germline V gene encodes CDR1 MNHEY and CDR2 SVGEGT. This CDR3 spans 16 amino acids. The CDR3: CASSYERGKILDTQYF. The CDR3 coding sequence is TGTGCCAGCAGTTACGAGCGGGGAAAGATATTGGATACGCAGTATTTT.

The J gene is TRBJ1-5, the V gene TRBV7-2, with D possibly being TRBD1 (5 bases). Per germline, CDR1 SGHTA and CDR2 FQGNSA. The germline V and J ends were trimmed by 1 base and 5 bases, with 18 bases remaining between them. This CDR3 spans 17 amino acids. CDR3 bases: TGTGCCAGCAGCTTAGGGGGTCCCATTTCGGGGGATCAGCCCCAGCATTTT. Translating it yields CASSLGGPISGDQPQHF.

The chain has TRBV30 and TRBJ1-6; D remains unclear. V was cut by 0 bases and J by 6 bases, with 9 bases left in between. The CDR3 runs 14 residues. Germline-derived CDR1 and CDR2 are GTSNPN and SVGIG (reference sequence). CDR3 region: CAWSVKRFNSPLHF. The CDR3 DNA reads TGTGCCTGGAGTGTAAAGCGGTTTAATTCACCCCTCCACTTT.

This clone was observed a single time. The V gene is TRBV11-3, the J gene TRBJ2-7; TRBD2 aligns across 12 bases. There are 17 residues in the CDR3. V shed 5 bases and J 6 bases; nucleotides not matched to a gene: 14. Germline values: CDR1 SGHNT, CDR2 YENEEA. The CDR3 nucleotides are TGTGCCAGCAGCGCCGTATTACTAGCGGGAGGTTATGGCGAGCAGTACTTC. Residues: CASSAVLLAGGYGEQYF.

This clone has only a few counts. The chain has TRBV7-9 and TRBJ1-5; TRBD1 agrees at 8 bases. V trimming: 1 base; J trimming: 1 base; junction bases outside the gene matches: 9. CDR1 and CDR2 (germline): SEHNR, FQNEAQ (reference sequence). The CDR3 spans 18 residues. The DNA of the CDR3 is TGTGCCAGCAGCTTAGAGACTGTCCGGGACAGGAGCAATCAGCCCCAGCATTTT. Translation gives CASSLETVRDRSNQPQHF.

The rearrangement links TRBV30 to TRBJ1-1; D unclear. The CDR3 runs to 11 residues. Trimming stripped 5 bases from V and 10 bases from J, with 14 bases between. Germline CDR1 GTSNPN, CDR2 SVGIG (reference sequence). CDR3 DNA sequence: TGTGCCTGGGGTATAGGCCTGGGAGCTTTCTTT. Its protein is CAWGIGLGAFF. Together with reference TRBV30 and TRBJ1-1, the CDR3 gives the full variable domain: SQTIHQWPATLVQPVGSPLSLECTVEGTSNPNLYWYRQAAGRGLQLLFYSVGIGQISSEVPQNLSASRPQDRQFILSSKKLLLSDSGFYLCAWGIGLGAFFGQGTRLTVV.

The genes are TRBV7-8 and TRBJ2-1; 7 bases fit TRBD2. This CDR3 is 18 amino acids long. Germline values: CDR1 SGHVS, CDR2 FQNEAQ. V lost 6 bases, J lost 3 bases, and 17 bases stayed unmatched. This CDR3 reads CASSLAGRFNTNYNEQFF. CDR3 coding DNA: TGTGCCAGCAGTCTGGCCGGGAGGTTCAACACAAACTACAATGAGCAGTTCTTC.

V usage is TRBV5-4 and J usage is TRBJ2-2, with TRBD2 matching 7 bases. Germline V gene lookup returns CDR1 SGHNT and CDR2 YYREEE (reference sequence). The CDR3 contains 14 residues. The junction had 5 bases not matched to a gene; V was cut back by 2 bases and J by 7 bases. The CDR3, as DNA: TGTGCCAGCAGCTTCAGCGGGGTCATCGGGGAGCTGTTTTTT. Residues: CASSFSGVIGELFF. The full variable domain, with the rest looked up from reference TRBV5-4 and TRBJ2-2, is ETGVTQSPTHLIKTRGQQVTLRCSSQSGHNTVSWYQQALGQGPQFIFQYYREEENGRGNFPPRFSGLQFPNYSSELNVNALELDDSALYLCASSFSGVIGELFFGEGSRLTVL.

Only one count was recorded for this clone. The chain links TRBV4-1 to TRBJ2-5; TRBD1 matches 7 bases. After removal of 0 bases from V and 5 bases from J, the junction contained 9 bases not matched to a gene. CDR3 length equals 16 residues. Per the germline V gene, CDR1 is MGHRA and CDR2 is YSYEKL. The CDR3 nucleotides are TGCGCCAGCAGCCAAGACCCCACAGGGGTTGGGGAGACCCAGTACTTC. This encodes CASSQDPTGVGETQYF.

This sequence joins TRBV12-3 or TRBV12-4 and TRBJ2-3, with unresolved D. The ends were cut back, 4 bases at V and 2 bases at J, with 4 bases in the middle. The CDR3 has 12 residues. CDR3 amino acids: CASSSYTDTQYF. The CDR3 DNA reads as TGTGCCAGCAGTTCCTACACAGATACGCAGTATTTT.

The chain uses TRBV29-1 and TRBJ2-2; a weak D match, TRBD1 (6 bases). This CDR3 comprises 13 residues. Germline CDR1 and CDR2: SQVTM and ANQGSEA. V lost 6 bases and J 1 base, leaving 9 bases between the germline ends. CDR3 nucleotide sequence: TGCAGCGTCTTGACAGGGAACACCGGGGAGCTGTTTTTT. Translated, it gives CSVLTGNTGELFF.

The chain combines TRBV7-9 with TRBJ1-6; 8 bases align to TRBD1. The V segment lost 7 bases and the J segment 7 bases; nucleotides outside the gene matches: 12. Germline-derived CDR1 and CDR2 are SEHNR and FQNEAQ (reference sequence). The CDR3 runs to 16 residues. The CDR3 coding sequence is TGTGCCAGCACCAGAATCACAGGACAGGGAAATTCACCCCTCCACTTT. It specifies CASTRITGQGNSPLHF. The full variable domain, rest sourced from reference TRBV7-9 and TRBJ1-6, is DTGVSQNPRHKITKRGQNVTFRCDPISEHNRLYWYRQTLGQGPEFLTYFQNEAQLEKSRLLSDRFSAERPKGSFSTLEIQRTEQGDSAMYLCASTRITGQGNSPLHFGNGTRLTVT.

The J gene is TRBJ2-7, the V gene TRBV7-2; 8 nucleotides match TRBD2. The V and J ends lost 8 bases and 7 bases, in that order; junction bases with no gene match: 10. Germline V gives CDR1 SGHTA, CDR2 FQGNSA. There are 13 residues in the CDR3. CDR3 amino acids: CASVLVAGREQYF. CDR3 sequence (DNA): TGTGCCAGCGTGCTGGTAGCGGGAAGGGAGCAGTACTTC.